This TCR beta chain was recorded in a study of shared clonotypes between healthy human individuals. Study conclusions and caveats: With few donors, the genetic and exposure-history diversity represented was limited. Rarefaction showed sorted-subset sequencing was incomplete despite large depth. Naive subsets usually exceeded memory subsets in estimated richness.

Sequencing was performed with immunoSEQ multiplex PCR; in TCRdb, only in-frame clones are kept and a portion is missing. The table has more than 2 million clones, 95% seen once. On this clone: Its specificity is not known.

CDR1 and CDR2 (germline): MNHNY, SVGAGI (reference sequence). CDR3 length: 14 residues. Trimming removed 0 bases at V and 7 bases at J, with 9 bases between. The investigators split CD4+ cells into a CD45RA+ naive subset and a CD45RA-negative memory subset. This chain joins TRBV6-6 and TRBJ1-4; D may be TRBD1 (5 bases). Sequencing was performed on naive CD4+ T cells sorted from blood. The subset here: CD45RA+ positively selected. This receptor was obtained from a man aged 18-30 years in good health. CDR3 region: CASSYSSGSEKLFF. The DNA of the CDR3 is TGTGCCAGCAGTTACTCTTCAGGGAGTGAAAAACTGTTTTTT.